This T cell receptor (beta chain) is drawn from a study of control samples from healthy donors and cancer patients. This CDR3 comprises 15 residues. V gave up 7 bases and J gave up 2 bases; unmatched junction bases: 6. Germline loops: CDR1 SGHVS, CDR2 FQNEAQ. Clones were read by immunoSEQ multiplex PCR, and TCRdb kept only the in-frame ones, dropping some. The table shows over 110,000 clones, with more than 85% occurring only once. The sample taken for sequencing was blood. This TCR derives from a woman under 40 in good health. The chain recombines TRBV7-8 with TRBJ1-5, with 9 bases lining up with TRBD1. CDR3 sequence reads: CASNLQGAGNQPQHF. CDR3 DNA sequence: TGTGCCAGCAACCTACAGGGGGCGGGCAATCAGCCCCAGCATTTT.